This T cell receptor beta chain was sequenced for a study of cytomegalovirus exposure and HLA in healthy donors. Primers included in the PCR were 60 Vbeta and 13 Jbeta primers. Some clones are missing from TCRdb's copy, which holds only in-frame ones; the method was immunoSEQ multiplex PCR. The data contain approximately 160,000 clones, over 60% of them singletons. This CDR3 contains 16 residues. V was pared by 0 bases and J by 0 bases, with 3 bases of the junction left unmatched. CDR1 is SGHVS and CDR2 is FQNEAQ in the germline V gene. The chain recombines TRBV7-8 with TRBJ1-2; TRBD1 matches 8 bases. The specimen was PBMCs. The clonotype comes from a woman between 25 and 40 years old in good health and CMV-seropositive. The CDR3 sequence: CASSLARTGTNYGYTF. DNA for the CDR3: TGTGCCAGCAGCTTAGCCCGGACAGGGACTAACTATGGCTACACCTTC.